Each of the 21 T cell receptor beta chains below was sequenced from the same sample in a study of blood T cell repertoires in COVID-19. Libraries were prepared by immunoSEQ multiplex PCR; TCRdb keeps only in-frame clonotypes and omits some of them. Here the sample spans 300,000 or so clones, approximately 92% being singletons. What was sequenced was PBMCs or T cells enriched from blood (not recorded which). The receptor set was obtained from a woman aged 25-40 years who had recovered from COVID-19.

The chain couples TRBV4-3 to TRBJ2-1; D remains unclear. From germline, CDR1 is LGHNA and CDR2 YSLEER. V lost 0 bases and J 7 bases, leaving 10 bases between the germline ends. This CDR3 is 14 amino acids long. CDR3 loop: CASSQDPGSNEQFF. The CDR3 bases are TGCGCCAGCAGCCAAGACCCCGGTAGTAATGAGCAGTTCTTC.

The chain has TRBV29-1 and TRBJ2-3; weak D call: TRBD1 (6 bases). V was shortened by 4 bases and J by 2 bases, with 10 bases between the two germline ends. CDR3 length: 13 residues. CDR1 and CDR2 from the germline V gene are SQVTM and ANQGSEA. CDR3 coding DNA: TGCAGCGTTGGTGGGGGCTACACAGATACGCAGTATTTT. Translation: CSVGGGYTDTQYF.

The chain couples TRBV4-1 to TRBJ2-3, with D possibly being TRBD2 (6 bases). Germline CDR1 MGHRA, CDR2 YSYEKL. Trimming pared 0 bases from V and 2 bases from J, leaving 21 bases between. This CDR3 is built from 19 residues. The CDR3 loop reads CASSQELTGGLGSTDTQYF. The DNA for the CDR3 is TGCGCCAGCAGCCAAGAACTCACCGGGGGTCTCGGCTCCACAGATACGCAGTATTTT.

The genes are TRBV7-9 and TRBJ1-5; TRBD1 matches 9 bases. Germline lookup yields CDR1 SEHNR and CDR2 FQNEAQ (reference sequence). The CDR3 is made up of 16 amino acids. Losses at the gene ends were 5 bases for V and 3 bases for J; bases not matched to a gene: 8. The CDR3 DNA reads TGTGCCAGCAGCGCGGGAGACAGGGGGTCCAATCAGCCCCAGCATTTT. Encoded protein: CASSAGDRGSNQPQHF.

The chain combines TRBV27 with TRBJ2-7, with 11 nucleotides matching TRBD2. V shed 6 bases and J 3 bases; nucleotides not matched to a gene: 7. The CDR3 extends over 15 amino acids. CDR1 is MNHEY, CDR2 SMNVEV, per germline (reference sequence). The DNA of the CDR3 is TGTGCCAGCAGGGTAGCGGGAGGGCTTATCTACGAGCAGTACTTC. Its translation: CASRVAGGLIYEQYF.

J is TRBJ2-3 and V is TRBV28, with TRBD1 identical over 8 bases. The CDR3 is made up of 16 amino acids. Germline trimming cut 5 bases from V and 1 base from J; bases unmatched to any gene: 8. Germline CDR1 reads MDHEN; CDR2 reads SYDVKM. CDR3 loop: CASSPRTGGGTDTQYF. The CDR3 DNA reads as TGTGCCAGCAGTCCAAGAACAGGGGGAGGCACAGATACGCAGTATTTT.

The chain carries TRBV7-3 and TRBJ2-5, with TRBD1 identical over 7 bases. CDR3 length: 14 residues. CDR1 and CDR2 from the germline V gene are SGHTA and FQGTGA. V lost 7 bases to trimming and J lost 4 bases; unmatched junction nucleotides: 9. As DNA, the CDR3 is TGTGCCAGCAACTATGGACAGGATGGAGAGACCCAGTACTTC. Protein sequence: CASNYGQDGETQYF.

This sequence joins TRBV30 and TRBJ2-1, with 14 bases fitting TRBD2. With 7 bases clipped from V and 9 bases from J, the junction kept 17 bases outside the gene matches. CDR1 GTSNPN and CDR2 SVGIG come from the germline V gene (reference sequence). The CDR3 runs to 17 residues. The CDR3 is CAYQRDRGLAGAPEQFF. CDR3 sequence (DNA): TGTGCCTACCAACGGGACAGGGGACTAGCGGGAGCCCCTGAGCAGTTCTTC. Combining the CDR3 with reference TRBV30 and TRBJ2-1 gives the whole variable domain SQTIHQWPATLVQPVGSPLSLECTVEGTSNPNLYWYRQAAGRGLQLLFYSVGIGQISSEVPQNLSASRPQDRQFILSSKKLLLSDSGFYLCAYQRDRGLAGAPEQFFGPGTRLTVL.

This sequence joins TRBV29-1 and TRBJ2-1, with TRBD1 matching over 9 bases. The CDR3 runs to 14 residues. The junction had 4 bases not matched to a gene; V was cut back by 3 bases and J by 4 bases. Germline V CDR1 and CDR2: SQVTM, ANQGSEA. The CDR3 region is CSVEGTGTYNEQFF. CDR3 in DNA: TGCAGCGTTGAGGGGACAGGGACTTACAATGAGCAGTTCTTC.

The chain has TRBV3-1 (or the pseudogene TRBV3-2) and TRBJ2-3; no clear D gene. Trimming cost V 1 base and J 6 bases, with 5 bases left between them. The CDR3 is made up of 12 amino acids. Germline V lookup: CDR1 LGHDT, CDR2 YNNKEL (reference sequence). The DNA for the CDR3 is TGTGCCAGCAGCCAAGTTCCTGATACGCAGTATTTT. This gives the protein CASSQVPDTQYF.

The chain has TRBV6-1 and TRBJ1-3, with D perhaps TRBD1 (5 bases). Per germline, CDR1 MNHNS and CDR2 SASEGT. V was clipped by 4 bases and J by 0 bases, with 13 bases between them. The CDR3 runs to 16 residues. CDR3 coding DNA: TGTGCCAGCAGTGGCCCTAGGGGCCCCTCTGGAAACACCATATATTTT. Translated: CASSGPRGPSGNTIYF.

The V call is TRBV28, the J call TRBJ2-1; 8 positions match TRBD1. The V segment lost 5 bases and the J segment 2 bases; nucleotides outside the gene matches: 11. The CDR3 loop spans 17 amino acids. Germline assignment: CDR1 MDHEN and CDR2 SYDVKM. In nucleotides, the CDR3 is TGTGCCAGCAGTCGCCAACCCGGGACAGGAACCTACAATGAGCAGTTCTTC. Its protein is CASSRQPGTGTYNEQFF.

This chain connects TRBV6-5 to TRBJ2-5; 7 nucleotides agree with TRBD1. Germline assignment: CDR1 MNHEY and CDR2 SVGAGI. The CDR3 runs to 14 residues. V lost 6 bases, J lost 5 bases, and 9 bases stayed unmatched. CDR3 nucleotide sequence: TGTGCCAGCAGGCCTCCAGGGGGAAGGGAGACCCAGTACTTC. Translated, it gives CASRPPGGRETQYF.

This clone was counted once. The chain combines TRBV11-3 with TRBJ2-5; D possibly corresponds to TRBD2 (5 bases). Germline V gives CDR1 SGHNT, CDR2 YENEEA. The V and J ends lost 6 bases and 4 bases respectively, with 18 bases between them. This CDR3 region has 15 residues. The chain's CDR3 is CASSPSASFGETQYF. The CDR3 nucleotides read TGTGCCAGCAGTCCCTCCGCTAGCTTCGGAGAGACCCAGTACTTC. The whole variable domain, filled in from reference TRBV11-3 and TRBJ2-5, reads EAGVVQSPRYKIIEKKQPVAFWCNPISGHNTLYWYLQNLGQGPELLIRYENEEAVDDSQLPKDRFSAERLKGVDSTLKIQPAELGDSAVYLCASSPSASFGETQYFGPGTRLLVL.

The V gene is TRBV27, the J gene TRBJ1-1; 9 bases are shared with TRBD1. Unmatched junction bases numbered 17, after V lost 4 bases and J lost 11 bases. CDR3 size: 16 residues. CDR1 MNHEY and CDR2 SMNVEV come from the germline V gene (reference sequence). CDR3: CASSSDRGPFGPRAFF. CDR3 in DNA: TGTGCCAGCAGTTCGGACAGGGGCCCTTTTGGCCCAAGGGCTTTCTTT.

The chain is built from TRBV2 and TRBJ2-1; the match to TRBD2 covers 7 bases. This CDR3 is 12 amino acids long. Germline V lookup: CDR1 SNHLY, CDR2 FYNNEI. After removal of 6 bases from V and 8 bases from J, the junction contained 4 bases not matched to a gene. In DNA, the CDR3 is TGTGCCAGCAGAGGACTAGGGGATGAGCAGTTCTTC. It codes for CASRGLGDEQFF.

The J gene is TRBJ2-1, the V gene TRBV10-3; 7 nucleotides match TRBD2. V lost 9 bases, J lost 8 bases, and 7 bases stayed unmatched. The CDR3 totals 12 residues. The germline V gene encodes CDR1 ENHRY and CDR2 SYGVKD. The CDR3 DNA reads TGTGCCATTGGACTAGTAGGGGATGAGCAGTTCTTC. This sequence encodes CAIGLVGDEQFF.

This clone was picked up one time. The CDR3 sequence: CASSLAMGTGFEQFF. CDR3 nucleotides: TGTGCCAGCAGCTTAGCGATGGGTACAGGGTTTGAGCAGTTCTTC. The V and J genes are TRBV7-2 and TRBJ2-1; D is perhaps TRBD1 (6 bases). Trimming stripped 0 bases from V and 9 bases from J, with 15 bases between. CDR1 and CDR2 from the germline V gene are SGHTA and FQGNSA. The CDR3 consists of 15 residues.

This CDR3 reads CASRPGLSSYNEQFF. CDR3 sequence (DNA): TGTGCCAGTAGACCGGGGTTAAGCTCCTACAATGAGCAGTTCTTC. The chain joins TRBV19 to TRBJ2-1, with a weak D call TRBD2 (5 bases). The germline V gene has CDR1 LNHDA and CDR2 SQIVND (reference sequence). Between the trimmed V and J ends, which lost 6 bases and 0 bases, there was a span of 12 bases. The CDR3 sequence is 15 residues long. Looking up the rest from reference TRBV19 and TRBJ2-1 gives the full variable domain: DGGITQSPKYLFRKEGQNVTLSCEQNLNHDAMYWYRQDPGQGLRLIYYSQIVNDFQKGDIAEGYSVSREKKESFPLTVTSAQKNPTAFYLCASRPGLSSYNEQFFGPGTRLTVL.

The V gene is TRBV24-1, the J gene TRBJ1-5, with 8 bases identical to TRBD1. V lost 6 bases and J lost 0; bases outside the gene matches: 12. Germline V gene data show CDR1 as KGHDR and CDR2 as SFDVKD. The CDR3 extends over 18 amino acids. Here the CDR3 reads CATSTGGLAANSNQPQHF. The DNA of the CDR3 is TGTGCCACCAGTACAGGGGGTCTAGCTGCTAATAGCAATCAGCCCCAGCATTTT.

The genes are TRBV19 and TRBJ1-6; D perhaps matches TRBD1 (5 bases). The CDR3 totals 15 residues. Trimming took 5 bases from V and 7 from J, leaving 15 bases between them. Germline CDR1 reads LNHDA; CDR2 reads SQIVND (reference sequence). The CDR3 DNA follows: TGTGCCAGTAGTCTGAAGTCACAGGTAAATTCACCCCTCCACTTT. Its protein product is CASSLKSQVNSPLHF.